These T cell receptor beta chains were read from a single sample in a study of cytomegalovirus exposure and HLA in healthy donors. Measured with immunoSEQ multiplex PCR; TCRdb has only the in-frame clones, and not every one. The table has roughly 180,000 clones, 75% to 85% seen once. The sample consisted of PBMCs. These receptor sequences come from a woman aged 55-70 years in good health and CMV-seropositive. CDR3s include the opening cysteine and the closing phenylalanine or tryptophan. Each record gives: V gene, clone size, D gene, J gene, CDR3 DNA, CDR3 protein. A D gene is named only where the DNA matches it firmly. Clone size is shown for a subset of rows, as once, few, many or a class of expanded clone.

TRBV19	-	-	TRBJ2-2	TGTGCCAGTTGCCCGACTAGACCGAACACCGGGGAGCTGTTTTTT	CASCPTRPNTGELFF
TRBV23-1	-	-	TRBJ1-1	TGCGCCAGCAGTCAACCGCGAGGGAGAGTTGAAGCTTTCTTT	CASSQPRGRVEAFF
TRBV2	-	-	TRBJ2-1	TGTGCCAGCAGTTACGACACCCCCGAGCAAGGTGAGCAGTTCTTC	CASSYDTPEQGEQFF
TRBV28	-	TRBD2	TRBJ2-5	TGTGCCAGCAGCGGGACTACGCAAGAGACCCAGTACTTC	CASSGTTQETQYF
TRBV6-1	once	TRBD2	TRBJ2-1	TGTGCCAGCAGGGTAACTAGCGGGGGTATCAATGAGCAGTTCTTC	CASRVTSGGINEQFF
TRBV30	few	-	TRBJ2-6	TGTGCCTGGGGTCGCTCTGGGGCCAACGGCCTGACTTTC	CAWGRSGANGLTF
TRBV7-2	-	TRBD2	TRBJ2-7	TGTGCCAGCAGCTTAGCGCAGTCTAGCGGTCAGGGCGAGCAGTACTTC	CASSLAQSSGQGEQYF
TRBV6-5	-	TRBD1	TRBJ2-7	TGTGCCAGCAGCCCGAGACAGGGTAACACCTACGAGCAGTACTTC	CASSPRQGNTYEQYF
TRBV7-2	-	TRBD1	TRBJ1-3	TGTGCCAGCAGCTCGGAGACAGGGGCGACTGCTGCCATATATTTT	CASSSETGATAAIYF
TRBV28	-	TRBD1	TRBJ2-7	TGTGCCAGCAGTTGGATGACAGGGGCCGAGCAGTACTTC	CASSWMTGAEQYF
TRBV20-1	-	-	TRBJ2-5	TGCAGTGCTAGCCATCAAGAGACCCAGTACTTC	CSASHQETQYF
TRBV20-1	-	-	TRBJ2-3	TGCAGTGTTTTAAGGGGGAATCCGCAGTATTTT	CSVLRGNPQYF
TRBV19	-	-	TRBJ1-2	TGTGCCAGTAGTACAGGGGACCGGGGCTACACCTTC	CASSTGDRGYTF
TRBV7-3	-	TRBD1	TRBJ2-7	TGTGCCAGCAGCTTGGGACAGAGCTCCTACGAGCAGTACTTC	CASSLGQSSYEQYF
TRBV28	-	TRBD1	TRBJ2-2	TGTGCCAGCAGTTCCTCACAGGGGCTCGCGAACACCGGGGAGCTGTTTTTT	CASSSSQGLANTGELFF
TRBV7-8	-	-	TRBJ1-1	TGCCAAACAAACAGGTGGGAAATGAACACTGAAGCTTTCTTT	CQTNRWEMNTEAFF
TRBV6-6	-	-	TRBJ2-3	TGTGCCAGCCCACCGGCGGGCCTTAGCACAGATACGCAGTATTTT	CASPPAGLSTDTQYF
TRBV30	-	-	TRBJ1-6	TGTGCCGCGACAGAGATTTATAATTCACCCCTCCACTTT	CAATEIYNSPLHF
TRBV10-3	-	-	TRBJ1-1	TGTGCCATCAGTGAAAGGGGATATAACACTGAAGCTTTCTTT	CAISERGYNTEAFF
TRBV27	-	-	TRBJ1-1	TGTGCCAGCAGTTCCTCAGGCGAGGGGAACACTGAAGCTTTCTTT	CASSSSGEGNTEAFF
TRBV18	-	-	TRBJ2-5	TGTGCCAGCTCACCGTCCTATCAAGAGACCCAGTACTTC	CASSPSYQETQYF
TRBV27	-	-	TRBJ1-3	TGTGCCAGCAGCTCAGGGCTCTCTGGAAACACCATATATTTT	CASSSGLSGNTIYF
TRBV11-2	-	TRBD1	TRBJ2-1	TGTGCCAGCAGCTCCAACAGGGGAGCCTCCTACAATGAGCAGTTCTTC	CASSSNRGASYNEQFF
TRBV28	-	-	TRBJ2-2	TGTGCCAGCAGTTTAAACTTCCCCGGGGAGCTGTTTTTT	CASSLNFPGELFF
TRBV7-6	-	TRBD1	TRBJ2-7	TGTGCCAGCAGCGACATGGGACAGGCCATCTACGAGCAGTACTTC	CASSDMGQAIYEQYF
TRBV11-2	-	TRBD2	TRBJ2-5	TGTGCCAGCAGGCGTCCGGGACTAGGGAAAGAGACCCAGTACTTC	CASRRPGLGKETQYF
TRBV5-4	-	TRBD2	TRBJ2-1	TGTGCCAGCAGCCCGACCGGGACTAGCGTCAATGAGCAGTTCTTC	CASSPTGTSVNEQFF
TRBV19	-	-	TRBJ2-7	TGTGCCAGTAGTACGAGGAGTGGTGAGACCTACTCCTACGAGCAGTACTTC	CASSTRSGETYSYEQYF
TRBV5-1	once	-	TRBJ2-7	TGCGCCAGCAGCTTGGAAGCCGGAGCCTTCTACGAGCAGTACTTC	CASSLEAGAFYEQYF
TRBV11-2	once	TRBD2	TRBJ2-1	TGTGCCAGCAGCCCCTTACTAGCGGGGGTCTACAATGAGCAGTTCTTC	CASSPLLAGVYNEQFF
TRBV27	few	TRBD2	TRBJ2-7	TGTGCCAGCAGCACTAGCGGGGGGGCGGGAGAGCAGTACTTC	CASSTSGGAGEQYF
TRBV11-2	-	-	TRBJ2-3	TGTGCCAGCAGATACAGGGGGGGGACAGATACGCAGTATTTT	CASRYRGGTDTQYF
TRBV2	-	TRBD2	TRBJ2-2	TGTGCCAGCAACCGGGACAGCTCCTCCGGGACTAGCGGGACGGGATGGACCGGGGAGCTGTTTTTT	CASNRDSSSGTSGTGWTGELFF
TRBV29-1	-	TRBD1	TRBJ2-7	TGCAGCGTGGGGACAGACTACGAGCAGTACTTC	CSVGTDYEQYF
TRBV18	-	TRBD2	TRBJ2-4	TGTGCCAGCTCACCAGGGAGGGGAAAAAACATTCAGTACTTC	CASSPGRGKNIQYF
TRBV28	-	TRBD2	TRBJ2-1	TGTGCCAGCAGGATAGCTGGGACTAGCGGGATTCGCAATGAGCAGTTCTTC	CASRIAGTSGIRNEQFF
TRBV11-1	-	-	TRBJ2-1	TGTGCCAGCAGCAGAAGGGGCCGGAAACCCCTCAATGAGCAGTTCTTC	CASSRRGRKPLNEQFF
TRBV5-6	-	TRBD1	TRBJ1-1	TGTGCCAGCAGCCACCTAGACAGGGCGGTAAACACTGAAGCTTTCTTT	CASSHLDRAVNTEAFF
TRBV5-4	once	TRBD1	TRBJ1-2	TGTGCCAGCAGCCCACGGGACAGAGCAAACTATGGCTACACCTTC	CASSPRDRANYGYTF
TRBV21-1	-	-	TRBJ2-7	TGTGCCAGCAGCACAGGGAGGAGGTCCTACGAGCAGTACTTC	CASSTGRRSYEQYF
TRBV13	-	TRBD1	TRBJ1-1	TGTGCCAGCAGCTTAGTAGGGGGGGCAGGGGGCGAAGCTGAAGCTTTCTTT	CASSLVGGAGGEAEAFF
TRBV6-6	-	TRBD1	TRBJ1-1	TGTGCCAGCAGCACTGACAGGGGGCCGAACACTGAAGCTTTCTTT	CASSTDRGPNTEAFF
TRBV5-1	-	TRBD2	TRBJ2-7	TGCGCCAGCAGCTTATCTAGCGGGATTTCCTACGAGCAGTACTTC	CASSLSSGISYEQYF
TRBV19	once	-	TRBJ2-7	TGTGCCAGCCCCACTCGTCGGTGTCAAAACTCCTACGAGCAGTACTTC	CASPTRRCQNSYEQYF
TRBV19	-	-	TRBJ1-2	TGTGCCAGTAGCCTTGGGAGAAATGGCTACACCTTC	CASSLGRNGYTF
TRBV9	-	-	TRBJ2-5	TGTGCCAGCAGCGTAGCATCGGGGCAAGAGACCCAGTACTTC	CASSVASGQETQYF
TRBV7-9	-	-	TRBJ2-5	TGTGCCAGCAGCCCAGCGCGGGCTAGCTTGGGGACCCAGTACTTC	CASSPARASLGTQYF
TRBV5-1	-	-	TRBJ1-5	TGCGCCAGCAGCCTTGACACGGGAGCCTCGGCCCAGCATTTT	CASSLDTGASAQHF
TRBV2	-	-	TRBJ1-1	TGTGCCAGCAGTGTACAGACGAACACTGAAGCTTTCTTT	CASSVQTNTEAFF
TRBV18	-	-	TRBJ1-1	TGTGCCAGCTCACCGACCGGGGGGGGGCTGAACACTGAAGCTTTCTTT	CASSPTGGGLNTEAFF
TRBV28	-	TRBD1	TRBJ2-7	TGTGCCACCAACGCCAGGGGGAAGGAGCAGTACTTC	CATNARGKEQYF
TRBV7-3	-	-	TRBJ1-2	TGTGCCAGCAGCTACGAAGGGGGTCGGAGCTACACCTTC	CASSYEGGRSYTF
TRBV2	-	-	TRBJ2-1	TGTGCCAGCAGTGAGGAGGCGGCGAGCAATGAGCAGTTCTTC	CASSEEAASNEQFF
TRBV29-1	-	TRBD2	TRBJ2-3	TGCAGCGTTACAAAACTAGCGGGAACGGGAACAGATACGCAGTATTTT	CSVTKLAGTGTDTQYF
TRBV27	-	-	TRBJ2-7	TGTGCCAGCAGTCTCCTAGAGGGGGTATCCTACGAGCAGTACTTC	CASSLLEGVSYEQYF